The source of this T cell receptor (beta chain) is a study of shared clonotypes between healthy human individuals. Assay: immunoSEQ multiplex PCR; the TCRdb copy retains only in-frame clones and omits some. The table lists over a million clones, roughly 96% of them singletons. V lost 4 bases and J lost 3; bases outside the gene matches: 8. Germline assignment: CDR1 SGHRS and CDR2 YFSETQ. This CDR3 has 15 amino acids. Of note for this clone: Its antigen is unidentified.

Regarding the study as a whole: When compared with the clonotypes that were shared by all four sorted-subset donors, the non-shared clonotypes turned out to have lower generation probabilities. The represented genetic and exposure-history diversity was limited by the small number of donors.

The J gene is TRBJ1-2, the V gene TRBV5-1, with 8 bases aligning to TRBD1. The receptor comes from a man aged 25 to 40 in good health. Sequenced: naive CD4+ T cells sorted from blood. Specified subset: CD45RA+ positively selected. The CDR3 sequence is CASSPDWTGYYGYTF. In nucleotides, the CDR3 is TGCGCCAGCAGCCCGGACTGGACAGGGTACTATGGCTACACCTTC.